One and the same sample provided the 25 T cell receptor beta chains below, sequenced in a study of lymphopenia after photon versus proton radiotherapy. Libraries were prepared by immunoSEQ multiplex PCR; TCRdb keeps only in-frame clonotypes and omits some of them. Among tens of thousands of clones listed, more than 70% were seen once. This sample comprised peripheral blood, obtained from a patient treated with proton-based radiotherapy. The receptor set was obtained from a woman in her sixties or seventies with pancreatic cancer. Some clones in this sample may be carry-over from other donors' samples.

This clone was picked up a small number of times. The V and J genes are TRBV10-1 and TRBJ2-7; a weak D match, TRBD1 (5 bases). Germline V gene lookup returns CDR1 WNHNN and CDR2 SYGVQD (reference sequence). The CDR3 contains 15 residues. The V and J ends lost 2 bases and 2 bases respectively, with 13 bases between them. The chain's CDR3 is CASSENPGQAYEQYF. CDR3 bases: TGCGCCAGCAGTGAGAATCCTGGACAAGCCTACGAGCAGTACTTC.

CDR3 amino acids: CASSIDGQGPRNEQFF. The DNA for the CDR3 is TGTGCCAGTAGTATAGATGGACAGGGCCCCCGCAATGAGCAGTTCTTC. The chain is built from TRBV19 and TRBJ2-1; 8 nucleotides align to TRBD1. Germline V gene lookup returns CDR1 LNHDA and CDR2 SQIVND (reference sequence). Unmatched junction bases numbered 7, after V lost 0 bases and J lost 6 bases. There are 16 residues in the CDR3.

The genes are TRBV5-1 and TRBJ2-3; a weak D match, TRBD2 (6 bases). The CDR3 totals 16 residues. V lost 4 bases to trimming and J lost 2 bases, with 17 bases between them. The germline gives CDR1 SGHRS, CDR2 YFSETQ. The CDR3 loop reads CASSRGQGLDTDTQYF. As DNA, the CDR3 is TGCGCCAGCAGCCGAGGTCAGGGACTCGACACAGATACGCAGTATTTT. Full variable domain (outside the CDR3, taken from reference TRBV5-1 and TRBJ2-3): KAGVTQTPRYLIKTRGQQVTLSCSPISGHRSVSWYQQTPGQGLQFLFEYFSETQRNKGNFPGRFSGRQFSNSRSEMNVSTLELGDSALYLCASSRGQGLDTDTQYFGPGTRLTVL.

This clone was recorded only once. For the CDR3, the DNA is TGTGCCAGCAGGATGCTGGGTAATACCTACGAGCAGTACTTC. Translating gives CASRMLGNTYEQYF. The V gene is TRBV11-3, the J gene TRBJ2-7; D unclear. V lost 6 bases and J lost 2, with 14 bases in between. CDR3 length: 14 amino acids. Germline CDR1 reads SGHNT; CDR2 reads YENEEA.

The gene calls are TRBV28 and TRBJ2-1; TRBD1 agrees at 10 bases. J was trimmed by 4 bases and V by 4 bases; bases with no gene match: 10. Germline loops: CDR1 MDHEN, CDR2 SYDVKM. The CDR3 loop spans 17 amino acids. The CDR3 coding sequence is TGTGCCAGCAGTTCCCTCCGACAGGGGGCAGATTACAATGAGCAGTTCTTC. It specifies CASSSLRQGADYNEQFF.

The chain employs TRBV18 and TRBJ1-1; D is possibly TRBD1 (6 bases). Per the germline V gene, CDR1 is KGHSH and CDR2 is LQKENI. V shed 3 bases and J shed 6 bases, with 11 bases lying between them. The CDR3 has 13 amino acids. Here the CDR3 DNA reads TGTGCCAGCTCACCGGACAGCGGGGCTGAAGCTTTCTTT. Translated: CASSPDSGAEAFF.

This chain links TRBV28 with TRBJ1-4; weak D call: TRBD1 (6 bases). Trimming took 6 bases from V and 4 from J, leaving 12 bases between them. In germline, CDR1 is MDHEN, CDR2 SYDVKM. This CDR3 contains 14 residues. CDR3 bases: TGTGCCAGCAGCTTAAGGGGGTTTAATGAAAAACTGTTTTTT. The encoded protein is CASSLRGFNEKLFF.

This sequence joins TRBV28 and TRBJ1-2; D not certain. The CDR3 totals 12 residues. Germline CDR1 reads MDHEN; CDR2 reads SYDVKM. V lost 3 bases and J lost 2, with 4 bases in between. This CDR3 is CASSFSNYGYTF. CDR3 coding DNA: TGTGCCAGCAGTTTCTCAAACTATGGCTACACCTTC.

The CDR3, as DNA: TGCGCCAGCAGCTTGGGTCTCAGCACAGATACGCAGTATTTT. Amino acids: CASSLGLSTDTQYF. The rearrangement joins TRBV5-1 to TRBJ2-3; no definite D call. V was trimmed by 0 bases and J by 0 bases, leaving 5 bases between them. This CDR3 contains 14 residues. CDR1 SGHRS and CDR2 YFSETQ come from the germline V gene.

J is TRBJ2-1 and V is TRBV6-4, with a tentative D call TRBD2 (6 bases). CDR1 and CDR2 from the germline V gene are MRHNA and SNTAGT. Trimming pared 1 base from V and 2 bases from J, leaving 12 bases between. CDR3 length: 16 residues. CDR3 sequence (DNA): TGTGCCAGCAGTGACTTACGACGGGAGCCCTACAATGAGCAGTTCTTC. Its translation: CASSDLRREPYNEQFF.

This chain links TRBV19 with TRBJ1-2; a weak D match, TRBD1 (5 bases). V was clipped by 7 bases and J by 8 bases, with 20 bases between them. The CDR3 length is 14 residues. The V gene's germline CDR1 is LNHDA and CDR2 SQIVND (reference sequence). CDR3 region: CASNYGWQGEGYTF. Here the CDR3 DNA reads TGTGCCAGTAATTATGGGTGGCAGGGAGAAGGCTACACCTTC. The full variable domain, its missing parts supplied by reference TRBV19 and TRBJ1-2, is DGGITQSPKYLFRKEGQNVTLSCEQNLNHDAMYWYRQDPGQGLRLIYYSQIVNDFQKGDIAEGYSVSREKKESFPLTVTSAQKNPTAFYLCASNYGWQGEGYTFGSGTRLTVV.

V is TRBV19 and J is TRBJ1-1; the D gene is possibly TRBD1 (6 bases). The CDR3 length is 13 residues. Trimming pared 6 bases from V and 3 bases from J, leaving 11 bases between. From germline, CDR1 is LNHDA and CDR2 SQIVND (reference sequence). CDR3 in amino acids: CASSQDRYTEAFF. The CDR3 DNA is TGTGCCAGTAGCCAGGACAGATACACTGAAGCTTTCTTT.

The J gene is TRBJ1-1, the V gene TRBV11-3, with D uncertain. V shed 5 bases and J shed 1 base, with 11 bases lying between them. Germline V lookup: CDR1 SGHNT, CDR2 YENEEA. The CDR3 is 14 amino acids. CDR3 residues: CASSIGHQNTEAFF. For the CDR3, the DNA is TGTGCCAGCAGCATAGGCCACCAGAACACTGAAGCTTTCTTT.

The V call is TRBV7-2, the J call TRBJ1-1; D perhaps matches TRBD1 (5 bases). Per the germline V gene, CDR1 is SGHTA and CDR2 is FQGNSA. The CDR3 consists of 17 residues. With 4 bases removed from V and 4 bases from J, the gap between germline ends came to 22 bases. CDR3 amino acids: CASSSPQRMVRGTEAFF. The CDR3, as DNA: TGTGCCAGCAGCTCACCCCAGAGGATGGTTAGGGGCACTGAAGCTTTCTTT.

The gene calls are TRBV19 and TRBJ1-4; D is ambiguous. The V gene lost 3 bases and the J gene lost 4 bases, with 12 bases spanning the gap. The germline V gene encodes CDR1 LNHDA and CDR2 SQIVND (reference sequence). This CDR3 is 15 amino acids long. The CDR3 DNA reads TGTGCCAGTAGTATCGGGCAGGCAGTTAATGAAAAACTGTTTTTT. The encoded protein is CASSIGQAVNEKLFF. The whole variable domain, remainder taken from reference TRBV19 and TRBJ1-4, is DGGITQSPKYLFRKEGQNVTLSCEQNLNHDAMYWYRQDPGQGLRLIYYSQIVNDFQKGDIAEGYSVSREKKESFPLTVTSAQKNPTAFYLCASSIGQAVNEKLFFGSGTQLSVL.

The DNA for the CDR3 is TGTGCCAGCACCTTAACGGGGGCTGGGTCAGTCGAGCAGTACTTC. This encodes CASTLTGAGSVEQYF. The V call is TRBV27, the J call TRBJ2-7, with D perhaps given as TRBD1 or TRBD2 (6 bases each). The CDR3 totals 15 residues. Trimming removed 7 bases at V and 6 bases at J, with 22 bases between. CDR1 and CDR2 from the germline V gene are MNHEY and SMNVEV (reference sequence).

The V and J genes are TRBV2 and TRBJ1-5; D gene unclear. V gave up 3 bases and J gave up 6 bases, with 6 bases separating them. The germline V gene has CDR1 SNHLY and CDR2 FYNNEI. The CDR3 is 12 residues long. DNA of the CDR3: TGTGCCAGCAGTGATGGAGGTCAGCCCCAGCATTTT. Amino acid sequence: CASSDGGQPQHF.

The chain combines TRBV28 with TRBJ2-3; no clear D gene. V was pared by 5 bases and J by 7 bases, with 7 bases between. CDR1 is MDHEN and CDR2 is SYDVKM in the germline V gene. The CDR3 loop spans 11 amino acids. The DNA of the CDR3 is TGTGCCAGCAGTGTGGAGAATACGCAGTATTTT. Amino acid sequence: CASSVENTQYF.

This sequence joins TRBV15 and TRBJ2-1; D tentatively reads TRBD1 or TRBD2 (7 bases each). Looked up from germline, CDR1 is LNHNV and CDR2 is YYDKDF (reference sequence). With 4 bases removed from V and 9 bases from J, the gap between germline ends came to 16 bases. CDR3 length: 14 residues. CDR3 DNA sequence: TGTGCCACCAGCACAGGGGGGGGGCTCGGTGAGCAGTTCTTC. Protein: CATSTGGGLGEQFF.

The genes are TRBV6-6 and TRBJ1-2; 7 positions agree with TRBD1. The CDR3 contains 15 residues. Germline V gene lookup returns CDR1 MNHNY and CDR2 SVGAGI (reference sequence). Trimming cost V 0 bases and J 3 bases; bases outside gene matches: 4. DNA for the CDR3: TGTGCCAGCAGTTACTCGACAGGGAGCCACTATGGCTACACCTTC. Protein: CASSYSTGSHYGYTF.

The chain recombines TRBV18 with TRBJ1-4, with TRBD1 matching over 10 bases. Germline V gene lookup returns CDR1 KGHSH and CDR2 LQKENI. The CDR3 spans 14 residues. J was trimmed by 7 bases and V by 3 bases; bases with no gene match: 2. The CDR3 reads CASSPDRGSEKLFF. DNA for the CDR3: TGTGCCAGCTCACCGGACAGGGGGAGTGAAAAACTGTTTTTT.

The CDR3 protein is CASSRGTEAFF. The CDR3 bases are TGTGCCAGCAGTCGCGGGACAGAAGCTTTCTTT. The rearrangement joins TRBV6-1 to TRBJ1-1, with D possibly TRBD1 on 6 matching bases. Trimming left V 5 bases short and J 8 bases short, with 9 bases between. Looked up from germline, CDR1 is MNHNS and CDR2 is SASEGT. This CDR3 spans 11 amino acids.

The chain links TRBV15 to TRBJ2-7, with 7 bases that match TRBD2. Germline trimming cut 0 bases from V and 0 bases from J; bases unmatched to any gene: 2. Germline assignment: CDR1 LNHNV and CDR2 YYDKDF (reference sequence). The CDR3 covers 15 residues. CDR3 loop: CATSRDTGGSYEQYF. CDR3 DNA sequence: TGTGCCACCAGCAGAGATACGGGGGGCTCCTACGAGCAGTACTTC.

This clone was picked up one time. The V gene is TRBV19, the J gene TRBJ1-3; D not certain. Between the trimmed V and J ends, which lost 1 base and 0 bases, there was a span of 13 bases. The CDR3 runs 17 residues. Germline V gives CDR1 LNHDA, CDR2 SQIVND (reference sequence). This chain's CDR3 is CASSIVSGRTSGNTIYF. DNA of the CDR3: TGTGCCAGTAGTATAGTGTCGGGGAGAACCTCTGGAAACACCATATATTTT.

V usage is TRBV6-1 and J usage is TRBJ2-3; weak D call: TRBD1 (6 bases). V was shortened by 8 bases and J by 1 base, with 10 bases between the two germline ends. The CDR3 is 13 residues long. Germline CDR1 MNHNS, CDR2 SASEGT. The CDR3 region is CASRDTGTDTQYF. CDR3 bases: TGTGCCAGCCGGGACACCGGCACAGATACGCAGTATTTT.